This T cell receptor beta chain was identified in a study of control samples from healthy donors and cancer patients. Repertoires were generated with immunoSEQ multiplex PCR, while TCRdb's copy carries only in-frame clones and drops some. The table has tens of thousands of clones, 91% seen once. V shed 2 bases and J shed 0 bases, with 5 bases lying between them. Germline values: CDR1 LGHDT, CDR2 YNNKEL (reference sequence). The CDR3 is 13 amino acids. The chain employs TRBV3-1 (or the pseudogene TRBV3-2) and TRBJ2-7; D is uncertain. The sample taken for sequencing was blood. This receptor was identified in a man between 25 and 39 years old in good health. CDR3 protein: CASSQLGSYEQYF. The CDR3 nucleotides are TGTGCCAGCAGCCAATTGGGCTCCTACGAGCAGTACTTC.